Listed below are T cell receptor beta chains from one sample, sequenced in a study of cytomegalovirus exposure and HLA in healthy donors. Produced via immunoSEQ multiplex PCR; TCRdb's table is partial and in-frame only. The sample records over 100,000 clones, approximately 66% being singletons. Sequencing was carried out using PBMCs. Source of these receptors: a woman in her forties in good health and CMV-seropositive. CDR3s include the opening cysteine and the closing phenylalanine or tryptophan. The D gene is left open where the match is weak. Part of the rows lack a size; the others show once, few, many or a class for expanded clones.

>TRBJ1-4|NA|TRBV7-8|few
CASSYGTGSEKLFF
TGTGCCAGCAGCTACGGCACGGGGAGTGAAAAACTGTTTTTT
>TRBJ2-1|TRBD1|TRBV12-5|few
CASGLLGTGGNEQFF
TGTGCTAGTGGTTTGCTCGGGACAGGGGGAAATGAGCAGTTCTTC
>TRBJ2-7|TRBD2|TRBV29-1|few
CSVSQRGEQYF
TGCAGCGTTTCCCAGCGGGGCGAGCAGTACTTC
>TRBJ1-4|NA|TRBV7-9|NA
CASTRDTSEKLFF
TGTGCCAGCACCCGGGACACAAGTGAAAAACTGTTTTTT
>TRBJ1-5|TRBD1|TRBV28|few
CASSIRGSNQPQHF
TGTGCCAGCAGTATCAGGGGGAGCAATCAGCCCCAGCATTTT
>TRBJ2-3|NA|TRBV5-4|few
CASPGDLGPDTQYF
TGTGCCAGCCCTGGGGACTTAGGGCCAGATACGCAGTATTTT
>TRBJ1-2|NA|TRBV7-8|few
CASSLGGRGGYTF
TGTGCCAGCAGCTTAGGGGGTAGGGGAGGCTACACCTTC
>TRBJ1-6|NA|TRBV9|NA
CASSVARGHNSPLHF
TGTGCCAGCAGCGTAGCCCGGGGTCATAATTCACCCCTCCACTTT
>TRBJ2-1|TRBD2|TRBV15|NA
CATSRDSGGADEQFF
TGTGCCACCAGCAGAGATAGCGGGGGGGCCGATGAGCAGTTCTTC
>TRBJ2-3|TRBD2|TRBV11-3|NA
CASSSTTSGRASGTDTQYF
TGTGCCAGCAGCTCTACTACTAGCGGGAGGGCCTCTGGCACAGATACGCAGTATTTT
>TRBJ1-6|TRBD1|TRBV18|NA
CASSSGQGNSPLHF
TGTGCCAGCTCATCGGGACAGGGGAACTCACCCCTCCACTTT
>TRBJ2-3|TRBD1|TRBV7-7|few
CASSPGGPDTQYF
TGTGCTAGCAGCCCAGGGGGCCCTGATACGCAGTATTTT
>TRBJ1-1|TRBD1|TRBV28|NA
CASSLQGMNTEAFF
TGTGCCAGCAGCTTACAGGGGATGAACACTGAAGCTTTCTTT
>TRBJ2-3|TRBD1|TRBV5-4|NA
CASSSPGRTGADTQYF
TGTGCCAGCAGCTCGCCGGGGCGGACAGGGGCAGATACGCAGTATTTT
>TRBJ2-3|NA|TRBV5-8|NA
CASSLGVGEGTDTQYF
TGTGCCAGCAGCTTGGGAGTAGGGGAGGGCACAGATACGCAGTATTTT
>TRBJ2-3|NA|TRBV7-6|NA
CASSSWGQGGDTQYF
TGTGCCAGCAGCTCTTGGGGGCAGGGAGGGGATACGCAGTATTTT
>TRBJ2-2|TRBD2|TRBV11-2|few
CASSLTSEGYTGELFF
TGTGCCAGCAGCTTAACTAGCGAGGGGTACACCGGGGAGCTGTTTTTT
>TRBJ2-5|NA|TRBV7-7|NA
CASSSGGQETQYF
TGTGCTAGCAGCTCCGGGGGCCAAGAGACCCAGTACTTC
>TRBJ2-6|TRBD1|TRBV6-5|NA
CASGDRPAGANVLTF
TGTGCCAGCGGGGACAGGCCGGCGGGGGCCAACGTCCTGACTTTC
>TRBJ1-1|NA|TRBV4-2|NA
CASSQDRGTEAFF
TGTGCCAGCAGCCAAGATCGGGGCACTGAAGCTTTCTTT
>TRBJ2-7|NA|TRBV7-9|NA
CASSLGGGSYEQYF
TGTGCCAGCAGCTTAGGGGGCGGATCCTACGAGCAGTACTTC
>TRBJ2-7|TRBD2|TRBV5-6|once
CASSWGLAGVEQYF
TGTGCCAGCAGCTGGGGACTAGCGGGGGTCGAGCAGTACTTC
>TRBJ1-1|NA|TRBV6-5|NA
CASRDFHTEAFF
TGTGCCAGCAGGGACTTCCACACTGAAGCTTTCTTT
>TRBJ1-5|TRBD1|TRBV28|NA
CASSLRQGAEQPQHF
TGTGCCAGCAGTTTAAGACAGGGGGCAGAACAGCCCCAGCATTTT
>TRBJ2-3|TRBD2|TRBV28|few
CASSSGTSGADTQYF
TGTGCCAGCAGTTCCGGGACTAGCGGGGCAGATACGCAGTATTTT
>TRBJ1-4|NA|TRBV28|NA
CASSASGYAGEKLFF
TGTGCCAGCAGTGCATCAGGTTACGCGGGTGAAAAACTGTTTTTT
>TRBJ2-6|NA|TRBV5-1|NA
CASSPGGGGANVLTF
TGCGCCAGCAGCCCTGGGGGAGGAGGGGCCAACGTCCTGACTTTC
>TRBJ2-7|NA|TRBV6-5|few
CASRSGVEQYF
TGTGCCAGCAGATCAGGGGTCGAGCAGTACTTC
>TRBJ2-2|TRBD2|TRBV28|NA
CASRRGGFGELFF
TGTGCCAGCAGACGGGGGGGCTTCGGGGAGCTGTTTTTT
>TRBJ2-5|TRBD1|TRBV19|once
CASSIGTGGETQYF
TGTGCCAGTAGTATAGGGACAGGGGGAGAGACCCAGTACTTC
>TRBJ1-5|TRBD1|TRBV6-1|few
CASSETGWGHQPQHF
TGTGCCAGCAGTGAGACAGGGTGGGGGCATCAGCCCCAGCATTTT
>TRBJ1-4|NA|TRBV2|NA
CASSIEQVWANEKLFF
TGTGCCAGCAGTATTGAACAGGTTTGGGCTAATGAAAAACTGTTTTTT
>TRBJ2-5|NA|TRBV21-1|few
CASSTLATCQETQYF
TGTGCCAGCAGCACTTTAGCGACCTGCCAAGAGACCCAGTACTTC
>TRBJ2-1|NA|TRBV30|few
CAWSVGGTYNEQFF
TGTGCCTGGAGTGTCGGCGGGACCTACAATGAGCAGTTCTTC
>TRBJ1-1|NA|TRBV9|few
CASSPQYMNTEAFF
TGTGCCAGCAGCCCCCAGTACATGAACACTGAAGCTTTCTTT
>TRBJ1-2|TRBD1|TRBV13|NA
CASSYTGTGGSGGYPF
TGTGCCAGCAGCTACACCGGGACAGGGGGTTCGGGCGGCTACCCCTTC
>TRBJ2-7|NA|TRBV5-8|NA
CASSLASYEQYF
TGTGCCAGCAGTTTGGCTTCCTACGAGCAGTACTTC
>TRBJ1-1|TRBD1|TRBV7-9|NA
CASSPPGDRAMGTEAFF
TGTGCCAGCAGCCCCCCAGGAGACAGGGCGATGGGCACTGAAGCTTTCTTT
>TRBJ2-1|NA|TRBV7-9|once
CASSPTGAEQFF
TGTGCCAGCAGCCCGACAGGCGCTGAGCAGTTCTTC